A single sample gave rise to the 31 T cell receptor beta chains below, sequenced in a study of blood T cell repertoires in COVID-19. The protocol was immunoSEQ multiplex PCR, while the TCRdb copy is restricted to in-frame clones and leaves out a portion. The repertoire consists of 300,000 to 450,000 clones, with more than 70% occurring once and the leading ten covering about 1.2%. Source material: PBMCs or T cells enriched from blood (not recorded which). All receptors derive from a woman aged 18-29 years who had recovered from COVID-19.

CDR3 DNA sequence: TGTGCCAGTAGTCTAGGACAGGGTCACACTGAAGCTTTCTTT. Translating it yields CASSLGQGHTEAFF. The chain employs TRBV19 and TRBJ1-1, with 8 bases identical to TRBD1. The germline CDR1 and CDR2 sequences are LNHDA and SQIVND (reference sequence). CDR3 length: 14 amino acids. V lost 5 bases to trimming and J lost 3 bases; unmatched junction nucleotides: 5.

This chain links TRBV7-9 with TRBJ1-6; D gene uncertain. Trimming stripped 8 bases from V and 4 bases from J, with 18 bases between. The CDR3 extends over 16 amino acids. Germline V gene sequence: CDR1 SEHNR, CDR2 FQNEAQ (reference sequence). CDR3 residues: CASSSLGSEYNSPLHF. CDR3 DNA sequence: TGTGCCAGCTCTTCCCTAGGTTCAGAGTATAATTCACCCCTCCACTTT.

This sequence joins TRBV6-5 and TRBJ1-5; D possibly corresponds to TRBD1 (6 bases). The V gene's germline CDR1 is MNHEY and CDR2 SVGAGI. The CDR3 is 13 residues long. V was shortened by 6 bases and J by 5 bases, with 11 bases between the two germline ends. The CDR3 DNA reads TGTGCCAGCAGGGGGGCTGGAGATCAGCCCCAGCATTTT. Translation: CASRGAGDQPQHF.

The chain combines TRBV15 with TRBJ2-5; 9 bases match TRBD1. V was pared by 3 bases and J by 5 bases, with 4 bases of the junction left unmatched. The CDR3 is 14 amino acids. Germline lookup yields CDR1 LNHNV and CDR2 YYDKDF (reference sequence). This CDR3 reads CATSSDRGIETQYF. The CDR3 nucleotides read TGTGCCACCAGCAGCGACAGGGGGATCGAGACCCAGTACTTC.

The CDR3 DNA follows: TGTGCCAGCAGTGGACAGGCTAGCTATGGCTACACCTTC. Translated: CASSGQASYGYTF. The chain is built from TRBV3-1 (or the pseudogene TRBV3-2) and TRBJ1-2; 7 nucleotides align to TRBD1. Unmatched junction bases numbered 5, after V lost 6 bases and J lost 4 bases. Germline values: CDR1 LGHDT, CDR2 YNNKEL (reference sequence). The CDR3 loop spans 13 amino acids.

The chain joins TRBV18 to TRBJ2-5, with TRBD1 as a possible D gene (7 bases). The CDR3 runs to 15 residues. The ends were cut back, 1 base at V and 2 bases at J, with 11 bases in the middle. Per germline, CDR1 KGHSH and CDR2 LQKENI. DNA for the CDR3: TGTGCCAGCTCACCACGACAGGGAGGTCAAGAGACCCAGTACTTC. It specifies CASSPRQGGQETQYF.

The chain uses TRBV16 and TRBJ1-1; 7 bases fit TRBD1. V was clipped by 5 bases and J by 9 bases; unmatched bases: 12. The CDR3 has 14 amino acids. Germline lookup yields CDR1 KGHSY and CDR2 FQNENV. The chain's CDR3 is CASSSDRVALQAFF. CDR3 coding DNA: TGTGCCAGCAGCTCCGACAGGGTAGCACTCCAAGCTTTCTTT.

V gene TRBV12-3 or TRBV12-4 combines with J gene TRBJ1-1; D remains ambiguous. The CDR3 sequence is 13 residues long. V was pared by 6 bases and J by 5 bases, with 13 bases between. The CDR3 DNA reads TGTGCCAGCAGACTAATTTTCGGGACTGAAGCTTTCTTT. Translation gives CASRLIFGTEAFF.

This clone was seen a handful of times. The CDR3 DNA is TGTGCCAGCAGCAGGAGCCTACAGGGGGCAGGTTCACCCCTCCACTTT. Protein: CASSRSLQGAGSPLHF. The chain recombines TRBV3-1 (or the pseudogene TRBV3-2) with TRBJ1-6, with 9 nucleotides matching TRBD1. Germline V CDR1 and CDR2: LGHDT, YNNKEL (reference sequence). CDR3 length: 16 amino acids. The ends lost 5 bases at V and 9 bases at J; junction bases unmatched: 11.

CDR3 nucleotides: TGTGCCAGCAGTACCATTCCTAGCTCTCCCCCTTACGAGCAGTACTTC. Its protein is CASSTIPSSPPYEQYF. This chain uses TRBV27 with TRBJ2-7; maybe TRBD2 (5 bases). The CDR3 runs to 16 residues. Germline values: CDR1 MNHEY, CDR2 SMNVEV (reference sequence). Trimming stripped 5 bases from V and 4 bases from J, with 21 bases between.

This chain uses TRBV11-2 with TRBJ1-2, with 9 bases identical to TRBD1. Trimming cost V 5 bases and J 5 bases; bases outside gene matches: 3. Per germline, CDR1 SGHAT and CDR2 FQNNGV. CDR3 length: 13 residues. DNA for the CDR3: TGTGCCAGCAGCCCGGACAGGGGATATGGCTACACCTTC. It codes for CASSPDRGYGYTF.

V gene TRBV9 combines with J gene TRBJ1-6; D unresolved. The germline gives CDR1 SGDLS, CDR2 YYNGEE. The CDR3 totals 17 residues. V gave up 0 bases and J gave up 1 base, with 11 bases separating them. DNA of the CDR3: TGTGCCAGCAGCGTAGGTCCGACTGGATCCTATAATTCACCCCTCCACTTT. Protein: CASSVGPTGSYNSPLHF.

The chain joins TRBV11-3 to TRBJ1-1, with D hard to call. The CDR3 length is 17 residues. Germline CDR1 SGHNT, CDR2 YENEEA. Trimming cost V 0 bases and J 1 base, with 15 bases left between them. The CDR3 DNA is TGTGCCAGCAGCTTAGAGGTTGGCAATTACAGGAACACTGAAGCTTTCTTT. This codes for CASSLEVGNYRNTEAFF.

The chain joins TRBV2 to TRBJ1-4; D unclear. The CDR3 covers 12 residues. Germline values: CDR1 SNHLY, CDR2 FYNNEI. Trimming left V 4 bases short and J 7 bases short, with 7 bases between. The CDR3 reads CASSGGGEKLFF. CDR3 nucleotide sequence: TGTGCCAGCAGTGGAGGTGGTGAAAAACTGTTTTTT. Looking up the rest from reference TRBV2 and TRBJ1-4 gives the full variable domain: EPEVTQTPSHQVTQMGQEVILRCVPISNHLYFYWYRQILGQKVEFLVSFYNNEISEKSEIFDDQFSVERPDGSNFTLKIRSTKLEDSAMYFCASSGGGEKLFFGSGTQLSVL.

This rearrangement joins TRBV6-2 or TRBV6-3 to TRBJ1-4, with D tentatively TRBD1 (6 bases). This CDR3 is 16 amino acids long. Between the trimmed V and J ends, which lost 0 bases and 3 bases, there was a span of 11 bases. The germline V gene encodes CDR1 MNHEY and CDR2 SVGEGT. This CDR3 is CASSYSQGNANEKLFF. In DNA, the CDR3 is TGTGCCAGCAGTTACTCGCAGGGGAATGCTAATGAAAAACTGTTTTTT.

V usage is TRBV3-1 (or the pseudogene TRBV3-2) and J usage is TRBJ1-2, with TRBD1 as a possible D gene (5 bases). Germline CDR1 reads LGHDT; CDR2 reads YNNKEL (reference sequence). The CDR3 contains 15 residues. The V end was cut by 6 bases, the J end by 1 base, with 15 bases between. In DNA, the CDR3 is TGTGCCAGCAGAGTCCCCCAGGGAAATAACTATGGCTACACCTTC. Amino acids: CASRVPQGNNYGYTF.

This chain connects TRBV12-3 or TRBV12-4 to TRBJ1-6, with 7 positions matching TRBD1. The V segment lost 5 bases and the J segment 16 bases; nucleotides outside the gene matches: 5. This CDR3 comprises 11 residues. The CDR3 coding sequence is TGTGCCAGCAGTCTGACAGGGCGGCTCCACTTT. As protein: CASSLTGRLHF.

This chain uses TRBV25-1 with TRBJ2-3, with D perhaps matching TRBD1 (5 bases). The CDR3 extends over 15 amino acids. Trimming pared 1 base from V and 3 bases from J, leaving 11 bases between. CDR1 is MGHDK, CDR2 SYGVNS, per germline. The CDR3 DNA reads as TGTGCCAGCAGTGAATGGCAGGGATGGACAGATACGCAGTATTTT. Translated: CASSEWQGWTDTQYF.

The CDR3 region is CASSPPRTSGGYNEQFF. The CDR3 DNA sequence: TGTGCCAGCAGCCCACCCCGGACTAGCGGGGGATACAATGAGCAGTTCTTC. The chain links TRBV3-1 (or the pseudogene TRBV3-2) to TRBJ2-1; TRBD2 matches 13 bases. V lost 4 bases, J lost 4 bases, and 7 bases stayed unmatched. This CDR3 region has 17 residues. Germline CDR1 reads LGHDT; CDR2 reads YNNKEL (reference sequence).

The chain uses TRBV5-4 and TRBJ2-3; D is perhaps TRBD1 (5 bases). With 3 bases removed from V and 6 bases from J, the gap between germline ends came to 14 bases. CDR1 SGHNT and CDR2 YYREEE come from the germline V gene (reference sequence). The CDR3 extends over 14 amino acids. For the CDR3, the DNA is TGTGCCAGCAGCTCTAAGGGGATAAGGGATACGCAGTATTTT. This codes for CASSSKGIRDTQYF.

This clone was seen a single time. This chain joins TRBV2 and TRBJ1-4, with TRBD1 identical over 8 bases. Germline loops: CDR1 SNHLY, CDR2 FYNNEI. This CDR3 comprises 14 residues. The V segment lost 6 bases and the J segment 7 bases; nucleotides outside the gene matches: 7. The CDR3 loop is CASRPQGVREKLFF. In DNA, the CDR3 is TGTGCCAGCAGACCACAGGGGGTACGTGAAAAACTGTTTTTT.

CDR3 in amino acids: CASSLQGRNSPLHF. The CDR3 DNA is TGTGCCAGCAGCTTGCAGGGTAGGAATTCACCCCTCCACTTT. This sequence joins TRBV7-3 and TRBJ1-6, with a tentative D call TRBD1 (5 bases). CDR1 is SGHTA and CDR2 is FQGTGA in the germline V gene. The V gene lost 3 bases and the J gene lost 7 bases, with 10 bases spanning the gap. The CDR3 has 14 amino acids.

In nucleotides, the CDR3 is TGTGCCATTTCGCTCCGGGGGGGGGAGACCCAGTACTTC. It encodes CAISLRGGETQYF. This chain uses TRBV2 with TRBJ2-5; TRBD2 matches 8 bases. V lost 10 bases to trimming and J lost 5 bases; unmatched junction nucleotides: 9. Germline V lookup: CDR1 SNHLY, CDR2 FYNNEI. The CDR3 runs to 13 residues.

The V and J genes are TRBV15 and TRBJ2-1, with D tentatively TRBD2 (7 bases). CDR3 length: 19 amino acids. Germline values: CDR1 LNHNV, CDR2 YYDKDF (reference sequence). The V and J ends lost 5 bases and 1 base respectively, with 24 bases between them. CDR3 in DNA: TGTGCCACCAGCTCCCGGGGGGCAGAGGCTATGGGATCCTACAATGAGCAGTTCTTC. Translating gives CATSSRGAEAMGSYNEQFF.

The chain uses TRBV28 and TRBJ2-7, with D perhaps TRBD1 (6 bases). The CDR3 runs to 11 residues. V was cut by 5 bases and J by 4 bases, with 6 bases left in between. Germline values: CDR1 MDHEN, CDR2 SYDVKM. The CDR3 here is CASSTGYEQYF. CDR3 nucleotide sequence: TGTGCCAGCAGTACAGGGTACGAGCAGTACTTC.

The chain recombines TRBV24-1 with TRBJ2-7; maybe TRBD1 (5 bases). Germline values: CDR1 KGHDR, CDR2 SFDVKD. The CDR3 runs to 13 residues. V was clipped by 3 bases and J by 0 bases, with 5 bases between them. The chain's CDR3 is CATSDQGSYEQYF. The CDR3 nucleotides are TGTGCCACCAGTGATCAGGGCTCCTACGAGCAGTACTTC.

The rearrangement links TRBV6-5 to TRBJ1-5; no reliable D call. Trimming removed 2 bases from V and 5 bases from J, with 13 bases in between. Germline V lookup: CDR1 MNHEY, CDR2 SVGAGI. The CDR3 covers 15 residues. CDR3 amino acids: CASSYSHRGDQPQHF. CDR3 sequence (DNA): TGTGCCAGCAGTTACAGCCACCGGGGTGATCAGCCCCAGCATTTT.

The chain uses TRBV4-1 and TRBJ1-4; TRBD1 matches 7 bases. V lost 2 bases to trimming and J lost 7 bases; unmatched junction nucleotides: 4. Germline loops: CDR1 MGHRA, CDR2 YSYEKL. The CDR3 has 14 residues. The CDR3 DNA is TGCGCCAGCAGCCAACAGGGGGTCGGTGAAAAACTGTTTTTT. Translated: CASSQQGVGEKLFF.

This chain connects TRBV7-8 to TRBJ1-2; D remains ambiguous. Trimming pared 6 bases from V and 3 bases from J, leaving 17 bases between. In germline, CDR1 is SGHVS, CDR2 FQNEAQ. The CDR3 runs 15 residues. The CDR3 is CASSPIAGNDYGYTF. The DNA of the CDR3 is TGTGCCAGCAGTCCAATCGCGGGGAACGACTATGGCTACACCTTC.

The chain joins TRBV5-1 to TRBJ1-5; D is uncertain. The V end was cut by 0 bases, the J end by 3 bases, with 7 bases between. Germline V gene data show CDR1 as SGHRS and CDR2 as YFSETQ. This CDR3 is built from 14 residues. The CDR3 DNA reads TGCGCCAGCAGCTTGGGGGAGTTCAATCAGCCCCAGCATTTT. Translated, it gives CASSLGEFNQPQHF.

J is TRBJ2-7 and V is TRBV19; 8 nucleotides line up with TRBD1. The CDR3 is 17 residues long. The ends lost 3 bases at V and 1 base at J; junction bases unmatched: 11. Germline CDR1 and CDR2: LNHDA and SQIVND (reference sequence). The CDR3 loop is CASSMGSGQGASYEQYF. In DNA form, the CDR3 reads TGTGCCAGTAGTATGGGTTCAGGGCAGGGGGCGTCCTACGAGCAGTACTTC. The full variable domain, its missing parts supplied by reference TRBV19 and TRBJ2-7, is DGGITQSPKYLFRKEGQNVTLSCEQNLNHDAMYWYRQDPGQGLRLIYYSQIVNDFQKGDIAEGYSVSREKKESFPLTVTSAQKNPTAFYLCASSMGSGQGASYEQYFGPGTRLTVT.